This T cell receptor (beta chain) comes out of a study of blood T cell repertoires in COVID-19 (dated by TCRdb to about 2020). For context, the study as a whole: The collaborator samples originated in the United States, Italy and Spain and spanned the acute and convalescent phases of COVID-19. The prospective study material was composed of cDNA or gDNA derived from T cells, B-cell-depleted T cells, or PBMCs. The dataset comprised deeply sampled blood TCRbeta repertoires from subjects exposed to, actively infected with, or recovered from COVID-19. The repertoires were released in a freely available public database intended as a resource for research on the immune response to SARS-CoV-2. Samples were obtained from the ongoing ImmuneRACE study (first 160 participants) and from 1,000 to 1,500 subjects provided by 6 global collaborators. The sample metadata nearly always contained a de-identified subject ID, COVID-19 status, age in years and sex. Where HLA class I and class II types were available, the types were taken from metadata supplied by the sample provider, not from assay-based typing.

The CDR3 spans 15 residues, from the cysteine through the phenylalanine. The retained sequence is limited to the CDR3, 45 bases, with the frame set at the first base. V and J lose 1 base and 4 bases, and a span of 14 bases separates them. Reading the germline V gene gives CDR1 SGDLS and CDR2 YYNGEE. What the study reported, not specific to this receptor: Clinical and demographic metadata were provided uncurated, with the amount varying by source and participant.

Whole blood was collected in K2EDTA tubes by collaborating institutions according to the institutions' own protocols. Collaborator samples were shipped for TCRbeta analysis as frozen whole blood, isolated PBMCs, or DNA extracted from either sample type. Note on this clone: Its antigen remains unidentified. The input lacks base qualities; no much larger clone sits a single base away.

The immunoSEQ Assay, a bias-controlled multiplex PCR, was used to amplify TCRbeta CDR3 regions from genomic DNA. Regarding the original processing steps: The number of nucleated cells in each sample was estimated by amplification of reference gene primers within the assay. Sequence reads were collapsed and filtered to measure the absolute abundance of every unique TCRbeta CDR3 rearrangement. Productive Simpson clonality was computed per sample as the square root of Simpson's diversity index over productive rearrangements. Here the immuneACCESS table is served through TCRdb, limited to in-frame sequences with V and J called. Missing clones are a known gap in these copies; in checked studies unresolved V genes cover under half, and the rest lacks a known reason. That table furnishes V, J and clone size, whereas the DNA furnished D and trimming. This sample holds 110,000 or so clones; about 89% were observed only once. Over 15% of the sample is held by the ten biggest clonotypes.

This receptor was taken from a human donor with acute or convalescent COVID-19. The donor label of this sample is uncertain. The sequenced sample was peripheral blood. This chain is built from TRBV9 and TRBJ1-2; perhaps TRBD1 is the D gene, with 5 bases matching. The sequenced DNA: TGTGCCAGCAGCGTAAGGGACTCTTTCGGCTATGGCTACACCTTC. It specifies CASSVRDSFGYGYTF.